These 10 T cell receptor beta chains were sequenced from one sample in a study of PD-L1 blockade in urothelial cancer. The data were produced by immunoSEQ multiplex PCR, yet TCRdb's version contains in-frame clones alone and is incomplete. Of over 25,000 clones listed, around 80% are singletons. As to time point: peripheral blood 6 weeks after treatment start. Sequencing used PBMCs, obtained around atezolizumab (anti-PD-L1) treatment. Every receptor here comes from a man between 70 and 80 years old with urothelial cancer.

This clone came up a few times. V and J are TRBV19 and TRBJ2-7; 13 nucleotides match TRBD2. Germline V gene lookup returns CDR1 LNHDA and CDR2 SQIVND (reference sequence). The CDR3 has 15 residues. Germline trimming cut 5 bases from V and 4 bases from J; bases unmatched to any gene: 5. The CDR3 spells CASSPGLAGVYEQYF. The CDR3 bases are TGTGCCAGTAGTCCAGGACTAGCGGGAGTTTACGAGCAGTACTTC.

This clone was detected only a few times. The CDR3 coding sequence is TGTGCCACCAGCAGGGGACAGGAAAGGAACTATGGCTACACCTTC. This encodes CATSRGQERNYGYTF. The chain combines TRBV15 with TRBJ1-2; 8 bases map to TRBD1. CDR1 and CDR2 from the germline V gene are LNHNV and YYDKDF (reference sequence). There are 15 residues in the CDR3. After removal of 3 bases from V and 2 bases from J, the junction contained 5 bases not matched to a gene.

The V call is TRBV28, the J call TRBJ1-5, with D maybe TRBD1 (5 bases). The germline V gene encodes CDR1 MDHEN and CDR2 SYDVKM. V was trimmed by 8 bases and J by 5 bases, leaving 22 bases between them. The CDR3 contains 16 residues. This chain's CDR3 is CASCPKLTGRDQPQHF. The CDR3 DNA sequence: TGTGCCAGCTGCCCCAAATTAACAGGCAGAGATCAGCCCCAGCATTTT.

This sequence joins TRBV7-8 and TRBJ2-1; TRBD1 aligns across 8 bases. V dropped 1 base and J dropped 3; count of bases not matched to a gene: 2. CDR3 size: 15 residues. Per germline, CDR1 SGHVS and CDR2 FQNEAQ. The CDR3 DNA reads TGTGCCAGCAGCTTAGACGGACAGGGCTACAATGAGCAGTTCTTC. This translates into CASSLDGQGYNEQFF.

The V and J genes are TRBV7-2 and TRBJ1-2, with 11 bases lining up with TRBD1. The CDR3 runs to 19 residues. From germline, CDR1 is SGHTA and CDR2 FQGNSA. Trimming at V came to 6 bases and at J to 1 base, leaving 16 bases not matched to a gene. The CDR3 nucleotides read TGTGCCAGCAGGATTTCCCTCCGGGACAGGGGGTCTGGTAACTATGGCTACACCTTC. It specifies CASRISLRDRGSGNYGYTF.

V usage is TRBV27 and J usage is TRBJ2-7; 10 bases align to TRBD2. The CDR3 loop spans 17 amino acids. Looked up from germline, CDR1 is MNHEY and CDR2 is SMNVEV (reference sequence). Trimming at V came to 6 bases and at J to 0 bases, leaving 11 bases not matched to a gene. CDR3 coding DNA: TGTGCCAGCAGGCCGGGACTAGCGACTTCTCCCTCCTACGAGCAGTACTTC. Its protein product is CASRPGLATSPSYEQYF.

This sequence joins TRBV4-1 and TRBJ2-3, with D possibly TRBD2 on 6 matching bases. CDR3 length equals 17 residues. The V and J ends lost 1 base and 2 bases respectively, with 16 bases between them. Germline V CDR1 and CDR2: MGHRA, YSYEKL. The CDR3 bases are TGCGCCAGCAGCCAAGGGTTTAAAAGGGAGGCCACAGATACGCAGTATTTT. The encoded protein is CASSQGFKREATDTQYF.

This clone has a handful of counts. The chain uses TRBV27 and TRBJ1-1, with 7 bases that match TRBD1. The germline gives CDR1 MNHEY, CDR2 SMNVEV (reference sequence). The CDR3 has 14 amino acids. With V trimmed by 2 bases and J by 4 bases, 4 bases remained unmatched. The CDR3 nucleotides are TGTGCCAGCAGTTTAAAAAGGGGGCTCACTGAAGCTTTCTTT. It encodes CASSLKRGLTEAFF.

CDR3 protein: CASSFKGQGGGEQYF. The CDR3 DNA reads TGTGCCAGCAGTTTTAAAGGACAGGGTGGTGGAGAGCAGTACTTC. This chain links TRBV6-5 with TRBJ2-7; 8 bases are a match to TRBD1. This CDR3 has 15 residues. The V gene's germline CDR1 is MNHEY and CDR2 SVGAGI. The junction had 12 bases not matched to a gene; V was cut back by 4 bases and J by 7 bases.

The chain uses TRBV5-6 and TRBJ1-2; no reliable D call. Germline V gene sequence: CDR1 SGHDT, CDR2 YYEEEE. The CDR3 has 17 residues. V was clipped by 7 bases and J by 2 bases, with 24 bases between them. CDR3 amino acids: CASGVPSVRGRNYGYTF. As DNA, the CDR3 is TGTGCCAGCGGTGTGCCCTCCGTTAGAGGTAGAAACTATGGCTACACCTTC.